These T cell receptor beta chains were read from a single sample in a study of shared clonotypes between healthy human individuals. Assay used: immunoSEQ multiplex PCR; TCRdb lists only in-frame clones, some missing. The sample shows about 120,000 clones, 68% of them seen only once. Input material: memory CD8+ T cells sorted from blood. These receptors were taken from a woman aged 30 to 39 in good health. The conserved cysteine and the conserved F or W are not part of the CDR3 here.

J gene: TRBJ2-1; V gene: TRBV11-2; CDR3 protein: ASSPPVGGHEQF
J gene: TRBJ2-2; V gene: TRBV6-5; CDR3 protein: ASSQQEIETGELF
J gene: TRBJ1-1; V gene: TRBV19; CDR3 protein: ASSILGQAEAF
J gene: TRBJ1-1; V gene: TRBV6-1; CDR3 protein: ASREQGMNTEAF
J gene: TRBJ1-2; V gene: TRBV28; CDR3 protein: ASSLFVQDPKGWDYGYT
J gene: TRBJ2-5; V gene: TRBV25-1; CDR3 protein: ASSGTGGKYQETQY
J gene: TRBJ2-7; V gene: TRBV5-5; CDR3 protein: ASSLGPPQAAYEQY
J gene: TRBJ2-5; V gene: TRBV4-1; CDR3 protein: ASSHGWAITETQY
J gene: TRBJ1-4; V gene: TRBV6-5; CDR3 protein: ASRPFPGADEKLF
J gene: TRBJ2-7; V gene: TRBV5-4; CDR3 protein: ASSSPSESYEQY
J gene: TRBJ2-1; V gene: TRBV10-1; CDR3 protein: ASSESTGLYNEQF
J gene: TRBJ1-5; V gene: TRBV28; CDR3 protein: ASSSQTWPQH
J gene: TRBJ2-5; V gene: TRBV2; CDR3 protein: ASRTPDRVTETQY
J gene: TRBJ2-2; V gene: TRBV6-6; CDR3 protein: ASSYSVYTVTGELF
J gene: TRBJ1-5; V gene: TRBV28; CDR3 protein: AIDSVLSNQPQH
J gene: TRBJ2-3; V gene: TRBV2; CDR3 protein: ASNQDGDTQY
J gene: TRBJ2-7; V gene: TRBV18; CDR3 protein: ASSFSGAYEQY
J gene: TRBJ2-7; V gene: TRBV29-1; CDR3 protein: SVWVGSYEQY
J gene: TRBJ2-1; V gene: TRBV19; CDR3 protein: ASSRSIYNEQF
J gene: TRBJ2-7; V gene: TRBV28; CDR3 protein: ASSLGISYEQY
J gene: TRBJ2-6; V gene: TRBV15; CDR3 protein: ATSRDGTSGANVLT
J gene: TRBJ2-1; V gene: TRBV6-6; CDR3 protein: ASSLGTSFNEQF
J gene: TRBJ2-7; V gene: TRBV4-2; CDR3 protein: ASSQDSAVASYEQY
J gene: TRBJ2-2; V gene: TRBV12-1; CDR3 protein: ASSPSGPRTDGGTGELF
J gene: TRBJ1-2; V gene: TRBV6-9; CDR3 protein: ASKTMRGFGYT
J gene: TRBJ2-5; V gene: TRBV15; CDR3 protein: ATSNQMGLTQETQY
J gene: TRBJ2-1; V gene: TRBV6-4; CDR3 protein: ASSDGVAEYNEQF
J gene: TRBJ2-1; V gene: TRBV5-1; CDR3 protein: ASSVMGTSGKGDEQF
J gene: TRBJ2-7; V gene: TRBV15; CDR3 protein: ATSRDFRIRDRYEQY
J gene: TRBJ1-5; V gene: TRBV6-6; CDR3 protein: ASRGTGSTQPQH
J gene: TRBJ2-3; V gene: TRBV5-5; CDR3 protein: ASSLGLPSTDTQY
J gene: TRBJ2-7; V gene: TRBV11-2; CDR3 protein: ASSPGTYEQY
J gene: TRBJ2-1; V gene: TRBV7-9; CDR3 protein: ASETEAGSSYNEQF
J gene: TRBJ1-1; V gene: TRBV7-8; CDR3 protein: ASSDDSMNTEAF
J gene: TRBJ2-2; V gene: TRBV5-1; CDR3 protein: ASSLGRSLELF
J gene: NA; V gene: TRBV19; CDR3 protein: ASSPGPLSYEQY
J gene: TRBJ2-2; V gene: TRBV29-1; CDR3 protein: SVKGQPQTTGELF
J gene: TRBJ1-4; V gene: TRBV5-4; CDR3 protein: ASSSGWGDEKLF
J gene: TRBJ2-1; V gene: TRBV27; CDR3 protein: ASSFGTTPYNEQF
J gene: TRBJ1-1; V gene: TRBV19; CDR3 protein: ASSTNRQNTEAF
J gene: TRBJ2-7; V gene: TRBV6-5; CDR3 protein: ASSQRGSSYEQY
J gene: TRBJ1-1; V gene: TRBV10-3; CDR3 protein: AISEISGMNTEAF
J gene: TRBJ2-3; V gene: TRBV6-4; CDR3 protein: ASSMTSGSTDTQY
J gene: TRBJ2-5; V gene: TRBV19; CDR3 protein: ASSPGQGLTVY
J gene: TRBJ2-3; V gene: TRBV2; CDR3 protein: ASASVRREGLTDTQY